The rows below give T cell receptor beta chains drawn from one sample of a study of cytomegalovirus exposure and HLA in healthy donors. The repertoire was sequenced with immunoSEQ multiplex PCR; TCRdb's copy has only in-frame clones and lacks some. The table shows 100,000 to 150,000 clones, with roughly 88% occurring only once. Sequenced input: PBMCs. The source is a boy under 18 in good health and CMV-seronegative. Both conserved end residues are part of each CDR3. A D gene is named only where the DNA matches it firmly.

.,TRBV30,TRBJ2-7,CAWSVLAATRGEQYF,TGTGCCTGGAGTGTACTCGCCGCGACGAGGGGGGAGCAGTACTTC
TRBD1,TRBV7-9,TRBJ1-2,CASSMDRALYYGYTF,TGTGCCAGCAGCATGGACAGGGCTTTATACTATGGCTACACCTTC
TRBD1,TRBV11-1,TRBJ1-2,CASSLDRGYGYTF,TGTGCCAGCAGCTTAGACAGGGGCTATGGCTACACCTTC
.,TRBV29-1,TRBJ1-4,CSVEDPALDEKLFF,TGCAGCGTTGAAGATCCGGCACTAGACGAAAAACTGTTTTTT
TRBD2,TRBV27,TRBJ2-1,CASSKPGLNFNEQFF,TGTGCCAGCAGTAAGCCGGGACTAAACTTCAATGAGCAGTTCTTC
TRBD1,TRBV29-1,TRBJ1-1,CSVDRVLAAEAFF,TGCAGCGTCGACAGGGTTCTCGCTGCTGAAGCTTTCTTT
.,TRBV6-5,TRBJ1-2,CASSYSIAGVGYGYTF,TGTGCCAGCAGTTACTCGATTGCAGGGGTAGGCTATGGCTACACCTTC
.,TRBV5-5,TRBJ1-1,CASSLEWQGTEAFF,TGTGCCAGCAGCTTGGAGTGGCAGGGGACTGAAGCTTTCTTT
TRBD2,TRBV7-9,TRBJ2-7,CASSLVAGGPYEQYF,TGTGCCAGCAGCTTAGTAGCGGGGGGTCCCTACGAGCAGTACTTC
.,TRBV27,TRBJ1-6,CASRPVQGSNSPLHF,TGTGCCAGCAGACCGGTCCAGGGATCTAATTCACCCCTCCACTTT